This note documents a single T cell receptor (beta chain) sequence. Its antigen remains unknown. This sample is part of a study of T cell repertoires in cytomegalovirus infection. The study's findings and limits: Totalled public TCR beta family frequency picked out people who carried CMV plus the relevant HLA.

Germline V CDR1 and CDR2: SGHRS, YFSETQ. The CDR3 length is 15 residues. V lost 6 bases and J lost 1; bases outside the gene matches: 8. TCRdb re-derived calls from the reads in MiXCR, one entry per CDR3 protein. The repertoire has hundreds of thousands of distinct CDR3 sequences, roughly 34% of them found once; the top ten carry about a sixth. The chain carries TRBV5-1 and TRBJ1-1, with 8 nucleotides matching TRBD1. The source is a human donor in good health (CMV status not recorded). Some clones in this sample may be carry-over from other donors' samples. The sequencing here drew on cultured PBMCs, taken from culture after CMV antigen stimulation. The CDR3 DNA sequence: TGCGCCAGCACAATTGGGGGACAGGAGAACACTGAAGCTTTCTTT. Translated, it gives CASTIGGQENTEAFF.